This TCR beta chain was sequenced during a study of shared clonotypes between healthy human individuals. Across the study: The cohort had a couple of women and a few men, ages 18 to 49. A donor's plate count was three for CD4 naive and three for CD4 memory; CD8 naive had two and CD8 memory one.

Sequencing was performed with immunoSEQ multiplex PCR; in TCRdb, only in-frame clones are kept and a portion is missing. Of some 2.1 million clones in the sample, over 85% were seen once. As for this clone: Its specificity is not known.

Broader study findings: Sharing across four donors was highest in naive CD4 (approximately 5%) and lowest in memory CD8 (roughly 0.4%). Sequencing depth was predicted to influence how clonotypes are shared among donors.

V was clipped by 4 bases and J by 1 base; unmatched bases: 6. The V gene's germline CDR1 is SGHVS and CDR2 FQNEAQ. CDR3 length: 15 amino acids. Sequencing was carried out using naive CD4+ T cells sorted from blood. Specified subset: CD45RA+ positively selected. The chain employs TRBV7-8 and TRBJ2-7, with TRBD1 identical over 8 bases. The sequence came from a man younger than 35 in good health. In nucleotides, the CDR3 is TGTGCCAGCAGCTCCCGGACAGGGTATTCCTACGAGCAGTACTTC. This codes for CASSSRTGYSYEQYF.